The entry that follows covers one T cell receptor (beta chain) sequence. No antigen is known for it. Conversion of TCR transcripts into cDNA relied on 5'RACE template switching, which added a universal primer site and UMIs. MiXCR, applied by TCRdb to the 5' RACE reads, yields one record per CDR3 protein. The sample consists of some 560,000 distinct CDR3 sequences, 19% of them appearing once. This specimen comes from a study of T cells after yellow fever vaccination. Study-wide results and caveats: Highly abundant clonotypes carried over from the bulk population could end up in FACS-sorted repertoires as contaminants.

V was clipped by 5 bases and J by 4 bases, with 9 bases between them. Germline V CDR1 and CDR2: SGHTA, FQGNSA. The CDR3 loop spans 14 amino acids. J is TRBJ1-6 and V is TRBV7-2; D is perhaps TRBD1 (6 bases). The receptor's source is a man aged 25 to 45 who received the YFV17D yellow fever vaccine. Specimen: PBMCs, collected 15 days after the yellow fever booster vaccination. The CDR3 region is CASSPGTYNSPLHF. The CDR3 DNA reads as TGTGCCAGCAGCCCAGGGACATATAATTCACCCCTCCACTTT.